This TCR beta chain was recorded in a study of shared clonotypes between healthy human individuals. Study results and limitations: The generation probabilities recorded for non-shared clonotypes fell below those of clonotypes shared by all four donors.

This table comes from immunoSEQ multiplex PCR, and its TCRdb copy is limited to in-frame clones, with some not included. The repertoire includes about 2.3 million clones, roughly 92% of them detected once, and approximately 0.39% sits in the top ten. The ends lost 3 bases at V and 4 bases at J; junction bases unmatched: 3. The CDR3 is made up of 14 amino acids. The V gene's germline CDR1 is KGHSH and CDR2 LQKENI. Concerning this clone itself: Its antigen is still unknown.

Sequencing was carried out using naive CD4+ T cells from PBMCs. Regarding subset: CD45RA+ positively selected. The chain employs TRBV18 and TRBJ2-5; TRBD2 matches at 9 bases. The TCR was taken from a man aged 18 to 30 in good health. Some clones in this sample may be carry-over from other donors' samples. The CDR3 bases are TGTGCCAGCTCACCTAGCGGGAGCACAGAGACCCAGTACTTC. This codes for CASSPSGSTETQYF.